A single sample gave rise to the 17 T cell receptor beta chains below, sequenced in a study of T-cell reconstitution after alpha-beta-depleted transplantation in children. Unique molecular identifiers were incorporated during preparation of the TCRbeta library. One entry per CDR3 protein, called by TCRdb with MiXCR from the PCR reads. The sample includes over 300,000 distinct CDR3 sequences, over 9% of them seen just once. Specimen: PBMCs from the stem cell graft donor, collected from the stem cell graft. These receptors originate from a human donor who donated a stem cell graft to a child with acute lymphoblastic leukemia.

This clonotype was counted between two and nine times. V gene TRBV20-1 combines with J gene TRBJ2-7; tentative D call: TRBD2 (6 bases). The length of the CDR3 is 15 residues. CDR1 and CDR2 from the germline V gene are DFQATT and SNEGSKA (reference sequence). Trimming removed 3 bases from V and 5 bases from J, with 20 bases in between. CDR3 residues: CSASRAGSGKDEQYF. The CDR3 DNA is TGCAGTGCTAGCCGAGCGGGCTCAGGGAAGGACGAGCAGTACTTC.

This sequence joins TRBV20-1 and TRBJ1-1; weak D call: TRBD1 (5 bases). The CDR3 totals 14 residues. With 0 bases removed from V and 2 bases from J, the gap between germline ends came to 10 bases. The germline V gene encodes CDR1 DFQATT and CDR2 SNEGSKA (reference sequence). As DNA, the CDR3 is TGCAGTGCTAGAGAGGGAGGGGCCAACACTGAAGCTTTCTTT. Its translation: CSAREGGANTEAFF.

This clonotype has a handful of counts. The chain carries TRBV6-1 and TRBJ2-4; perhaps TRBD2 as D (5 bases). Germline CDR1 reads MNHNS; CDR2 reads SASEGT. The CDR3 is 13 residues long. The V end was cut by 6 bases, the J end by 7 bases, with 13 bases between. CDR3 residues: CASRAERRNIQYF. The CDR3 bases are TGTGCCAGCAGAGCCGAAAGGAGGAACATTCAGTACTTC.

A few counts support this clonotype. CDR3 in amino acids: CASSLLAGGADTQYF. For the CDR3, the DNA is TGTGCCAGCAGCTTACTAGCGGGAGGAGCAGATACGCAGTATTTT. This chain connects TRBV7-2 to TRBJ2-3; 11 positions agree with TRBD2. Germline lookup yields CDR1 SGHTA and CDR2 FQGNSA. The CDR3 contains 15 residues. Trimming at V came to 2 bases and at J to 4 bases, leaving 2 bases not matched to a gene.

This clonotype has only a few counts. This chain links TRBV7-2 with TRBJ2-7; 8 bases align to TRBD2. V shed 1 base and J 3 bases; nucleotides not matched to a gene: 5. The CDR3 loop spans 15 amino acids. Germline values: CDR1 SGHTA, CDR2 FQGNSA. In DNA form, the CDR3 reads TGTGCCAGCAGCTTAGAACTAGCGGTGCACTACGAGCAGTACTTC. Amino acids: CASSLELAVHYEQYF. Looking up the rest from reference TRBV7-2 and TRBJ2-7 gives the full variable domain: GAGVSQSPSNKVTEKGKDVELRCDPISGHTALYWYRQSLGQGLEFLIYFQGNSAPDKSGLPSDRFSAERTGGSVSTLTIQRTQQEDSAVYLCASSLELAVHYEQYFGPGTRLTVT.

This clonotype was counted between two and nine times. The chain joins TRBV3-1 to TRBJ1-4; 9 nucleotides agree with TRBD1. This CDR3 comprises 16 residues. CDR1 and CDR2 (germline): LGHDT, YNNKEL (reference sequence). J gave up 8 bases and V 3 bases, and 10 bases lay outside the gene matches. The DNA of the CDR3 is TGTGCCAGCAGCCAGAGTTGGGGACAGGGAGAAGAAAAACTGTTTTTT. This gives the protein CASSQSWGQGEEKLFF.

This clonotype was counted a few times. The V and J genes are TRBV6-5 and TRBJ2-1; D unclear. Trimming left V 0 bases short and J 6 bases short, with 9 bases between. The CDR3 contains 14 residues. In germline, CDR1 is MNHEY, CDR2 SVGAGI. For the CDR3, the DNA is TGTGCCAGCAGTTACTCAAATGACATCAATGAGCAGTTCTTC. Protein sequence: CASSYSNDINEQFF.

This clonotype appeared a few times. The V gene is TRBV15, the J gene TRBJ1-3; D not resolved. The CDR3 has 17 amino acids. The V end was cut by 1 base, the J end by 0 bases, with 13 bases between. CDR1 and CDR2 (germline): LNHNV, YYDKDF (reference sequence). CDR3 sequence reads: CATSRAARPLSGNTIYF. The CDR3 region has the DNA TGTGCCACCAGCAGAGCTGCCAGGCCGCTCTCTGGAAACACCATATATTTT.

This sequence joins TRBV5-1 and TRBJ2-5; TRBD2 agrees at 10 bases. Losses at the gene ends were 0 bases for V and 5 bases for J; bases not matched to a gene: 10. This CDR3 comprises 17 residues. The germline gives CDR1 SGHRS, CDR2 YFSETQ. The CDR3 DNA reads as TGCGCCAGCAGCTTGGATCTCTCTAGCGGGAGAATGGAGACCCAGTACTTC. Protein sequence: CASSLDLSSGRMETQYF.

The CDR3 sequence is CASSPDRAGYTF. Written as DNA, the CDR3 is TGCGCCAGCAGCCCCGACAGGGCCGGCTACACCTTC. The rearrangement uses TRBV5-1 and TRBJ1-2; 7 bases are a match to TRBD1. This CDR3 is 12 amino acids long. Germline lookup yields CDR1 SGHRS and CDR2 YFSETQ. The V segment lost 4 bases and the J segment 8 bases; nucleotides outside the gene matches: 5. Using reference TRBV5-1 and TRBJ1-2 for the parts outside the CDR3, the full variable domain is KAGVTQTPRYLIKTRGQQVTLSCSPISGHRSVSWYQQTPGQGLQFLFEYFSETQRNKGNFPGRFSGRQFSNSRSEMNVSTLELGDSALYLCASSPDRAGYTFGSGTRLTVV.

This clonotype has a handful of counts. The chain couples TRBV9 to TRBJ2-7, with 7 bases lining up with TRBD1. Germline V gene lookup returns CDR1 SGDLS and CDR2 YYNGEE. The J segment lost 4 bases and the V segment lost 2 bases, leaving 9 bases of the junction unmatched. There are 15 residues in the CDR3. In DNA, the CDR3 is TGTGCCAGCAGCGTCGACCAAGGGACAGATTACGAGCAGTACTTC. It specifies CASSVDQGTDYEQYF.

In its sample, this clonotype was seen a few times. The chain joins TRBV7-9 to TRBJ2-5; D not resolved. The V gene lost 2 bases and the J gene lost 1 base, with 11 bases spanning the gap. This CDR3 is built from 15 residues. CDR1 is SEHNR and CDR2 is FQNEAQ in the germline V gene (reference sequence). The CDR3 coding sequence is TGTGCCAGCAGCTTACTTATCGGATTCCAAGAGACCCAGTACTTC. Its protein product is CASSLLIGFQETQYF. The full variable domain, completed using reference TRBV7-9 and TRBJ2-5, is DTGVSQNPRHKITKRGQNVTFRCDPISEHNRLYWYRQTLGQGPEFLTYFQNEAQLEKSRLLSDRFSAERPKGSFSTLEIQRTEQGDSAMYLCASSLLIGFQETQYFGPGTRLLVL.

The chain employs TRBV5-1 and TRBJ2-7; the D is unclear. Germline-derived CDR1 and CDR2 are SGHRS and YFSETQ. V was cut by 1 base and J by 2 bases, with 13 bases left in between. The CDR3 covers 15 residues. The CDR3 DNA reads TGCGCCAGCAGCTTGAACCGGGCAACTCCCTACGAGCAGTACTTC. Translation gives CASSLNRATPYEQYF.

This chain links TRBV12-3 or TRBV12-4 with TRBJ2-3; 7 nucleotides align to TRBD1. V was clipped by 5 bases and J by 3 bases; unmatched bases: 8. This CDR3 has 15 residues. The CDR3 bases are TGTGCCAGCAGTGAGACAGGGAGAGAGACAGATACGCAGTATTTT. Amino acids: CASSETGRETDTQYF.

CDR3 DNA sequence: TGCAGCGTTGTATCCGGGGTCTCCTACGAGCAGTACTTC. Translating it yields CSVVSGVSYEQYF. The chain joins TRBV29-1 to TRBJ2-7, with TRBD2 as a possible D gene (5 bases). Trimming cost V 4 bases and J 0 bases, with 10 bases left between them. The CDR3 spans 13 residues. Germline V CDR1 and CDR2: SQVTM, ANQGSEA.

The chain recombines TRBV11-1 with TRBJ2-3; TRBD2 matches 9 bases. The trim removed 2 bases at V and 4 bases at J, leaving 13 bases unmatched. Germline-derived CDR1 and CDR2 are SGHAT and FQDESV (reference sequence). The CDR3 covers 18 residues. The CDR3 region is CASSLPSRTSEDADTQYF. The CDR3 DNA reads TGTGCCAGCAGCTTACCCTCGAGGACTAGCGAGGACGCAGATACGCAGTATTTT.

This clonotype has only a few counts. V usage is TRBV5-1 and J usage is TRBJ2-3; weak D call: TRBD2 (6 bases). V shed 2 bases and J shed 0 bases, with 10 bases lying between them. The CDR3 is 15 residues long. CDR1 is SGHRS, CDR2 YFSETQ, per germline. In nucleotides, the CDR3 is TGCGCCAGCAGCTTTAGCGGAGCAAGCACAGATACGCAGTATTTT. Its protein is CASSFSGASTDTQYF.